A selection of T cell receptor beta chains follows, all from one sample in a study of Ad26.COV2.S vaccination and SARS-CoV-2 variants. Assay used: immunoSEQ multiplex PCR; TCRdb lists only in-frame clones, some missing. The sample has around 300,000 clones, 88% seen once. The sample here was peripheral blood, taken in a trial of Ad26.COV2.S vaccine versus placebo. The receptor source for this set is a person aged 18-65 years who received the Ad26.COV2.S COVID-19 vaccine or a placebo. The CDR3 runs from the conserved cysteine through the conserved F or W. The D gene is left open where the match is weak. Part of the rows lack a size; the others show once, few, many or a class for expanded clones.

j_gene	v_gene	abundance	d_gene	CDR3aa	CDR3nt
TRBJ2-5	TRBV28	.	TRBD2	CASSPGVAGGRETQYF	TGTGCCAGCAGTCCCGGGGTAGCGGGAGGGAGGGAGACCCAGTACTTC
TRBJ1-1	TRBV7-8	.	.	CASSATGTAEAFF	TGTGCCAGCAGCGCCACAGGTACAGCTGAAGCTTTCTTT
TRBJ2-7	TRBV2	.	TRBD1	CASSWDRTLGEQYF	TGTGCCAGCAGTTGGGACAGGACCCTTGGGGAGCAGTACTTC
TRBJ1-1	TRBV13	.	.	CASSLRGYTEAFF	TGTGCCAGCAGCTTACGGGGCTACACTGAAGCTTTCTTT
TRBJ2-7	TRBV19	.	TRBD1	CASKDRGSEQYF	TGTGCCAGTAAAGACAGGGGTAGCGAGCAGTACTTC
TRBJ1-6	TRBV7-9	.	TRBD1	CASTTGGNNSPLHF	TGTGCCAGCACCACAGGGGGCAATAATTCACCCCTCCACTTT
TRBJ1-1	TRBV27	few	.	CASKLGGHPNTEAFF	TGTGCCAGCAAGTTGGGGGGTCACCCAAACACTGAAGCTTTCTTT
TRBJ1-1	TRBV5-6	.	.	CASSLGGIVATEAFF	TGTGCCAGCAGCTTAGGGGGGATAGTAGCCACCGAAGCTTTCTTT
TRBJ2-7	TRBV7-2	.	TRBD2	CASREGLAPSYEQYF	TGTGCCAGCAGAGAGGGACTAGCTCCGTCCTACGAGCAGTACTTC
TRBJ1-6	TRBV7-9	.	TRBD1	CASTWDRGNSPLHF	TGTGCCAGCACCTGGGACAGGGGCAATTCACCCCTCCACTTT
TRBJ1-2	TRBV3-1/TRBV3-2	.	.	CASSQIEGVYGYTF	TGTGCCAGCAGCCAAATAGAGGGGGTATATGGCTACACCTTC
TRBJ2-3	TRBV6-4	.	.	CASSDGVGTDTQYF	TGTGCCAGCAGTGACGGTGTCGGCACAGATACGCAGTATTTT
TRBJ2-7	TRBV29-1	.	.	CSVVVGGYEQYF	TGCAGCGTTGTGGTAGGGGGCTACGAGCAGTACTTC
TRBJ1-1	TRBV9	.	TRBD1	CASSRTGSMNTEAFF	TGTGCCAGCAGCCGGACAGGGAGCATGAACACTGAAGCTTTCTTT
TRBJ1-6	TRBV5-6	.	.	CASSTGRTDPPLHF	TGTGCCAGCAGCACGGGACGGACTGATCCCCCCCTCCACTTT
TRBJ1-1	TRBV2	.	.	CASSEVGARTEAFF	TGTGCCAGCAGTGAAGTAGGGGCTAGGACTGAAGCTTTCTTT
TRBJ2-7	TRBV19	.	TRBD2	CASSMGLAEYEQYF	TGTGCCAGTAGTATGGGACTAGCGGAGTACGAGCAGTACTTC
TRBJ2-7	TRBV29-1	.	.	CSVGSGSYEQYF	TGCAGCGTTGGGTCAGGGTCCTACGAGCAGTACTTC
TRBJ2-7	TRBV5-8	.	.	CASTLGWGRSYEQYF	TGTGCCAGCACACTCGGTTGGGGCCGCTCCTACGAGCAGTACTTC
TRBJ1-4	TRBV24-1	.	.	CATQGRVFFDEKLFF	TGTGCAACCCAGGGGAGGGTTTTTTTCGATGAAAAACTGTTTTTT